This entry lists 24 T cell receptor beta chains sequenced from one sample in a study of blood T cells in healthy people across ages (dated by TCRdb to about 2015). The library was generated by 5' RACE. Sequenced on an Illumina HiSeq 2500. A second PCR of about 6 to 11 cycles was performed with a sample-barcoded 5' primer and a J-beta primer mix. TCRdb reran the public reads through fastp at Q25 and MiXCR, keeping productive beta chains. Every distinct CDR3 protein forms one entry, paired with its most common genes and DNA. The sample contains 650,000 to 1,000,000 distinct CDR3 sequences, about 47% of them found a single time. The ten largest clones take up 15% to 20% of the sample. The sample consisted of blood. These receptors were obtained from a man aged 80 or over in good health.

This clonotype came up a few times. The gene calls are TRBV5-1 and TRBJ1-1; 8 bases match TRBD1. V lost 4 bases to trimming and J lost 6 bases; unmatched junction nucleotides: 8. Germline-derived CDR1 and CDR2 are SGHRS and YFSETQ. The CDR3 is made up of 14 amino acids. The CDR3 DNA sequence: TGCGCCAGCAGCCGTACAGGGGGAGTCCCTGAAGCTTTCTTT. Amino acid sequence: CASSRTGGVPEAFF.

The chain has TRBV7-2 and TRBJ2-3; 9 bases agree with TRBD2. V was clipped by 1 base and J by 6 bases; unmatched bases: 14. Per germline, CDR1 SGHTA and CDR2 FQGNSA. The CDR3 is made up of 18 amino acids. CDR3 sequence reads: CASSLGGYGSGGMDTQYF. The CDR3 nucleotides are TGTGCCAGCAGCTTAGGGGGTTATGGTAGCGGGGGTATGGATACGCAGTATTTT.

Points on this clonotype: Given a much more abundant clone one base away, this may be a read error. V and J are TRBV27 and TRBJ2-6; D uncertain. The length of the CDR3 is 15 residues. V lost 5 bases and J 0 bases, leaving 8 bases between the germline ends. Germline V gives CDR1 MNHEY, CDR2 SMNVEV (reference sequence). Written as DNA, the CDR3 is TGTGCCAGCAGTCCCCTGGACTCTGGGGCCAACGTCCTGACTTTC. Protein product: CASSPLDSGANVLTF.

V is TRBV5-6 and J is TRBJ1-2, with 10 nucleotides matching TRBD1. J gave up 2 bases and V 2 bases, and 3 bases lay outside the gene matches. CDR1 is SGHDT and CDR2 is YYEEEE in the germline V gene. The length of the CDR3 is 15 residues. CDR3: CASSFGTGENYGYTF. The CDR3 DNA reads as TGTGCCAGCAGCTTCGGGACAGGGGAAAACTATGGCTACACCTTC.

The chain joins TRBV4-3 to TRBJ1-4, with D possibly TRBD1 on 6 matching bases. Germline lookup yields CDR1 LGHNA and CDR2 YSLEER. The ends were cut back, 4 bases at V and 7 bases at J, with 19 bases in the middle. This CDR3 comprises 16 residues. CDR3: CASSPQPEGGSEKLFF. CDR3 nucleotides: TGCGCCAGCAGCCCTCAACCCGAAGGGGGTAGTGAAAAACTGTTTTTT.

In its sample, this clonotype was seen a few times. J is TRBJ1-4 and V is TRBV18; no clear D. The CDR3 covers 13 residues. Deletions cut 3 bases from V and 8 bases from J, with 10 bases between. Germline V gives CDR1 KGHSH, CDR2 LQKENI. As DNA, the CDR3 is TGTGCCAGCTCACCGGAACAAGGGGAAAAACTGTTTTTT. Amino acids: CASSPEQGEKLFF.

The rearrangement links TRBV7-2 to TRBJ2-1; 10 bases line up with TRBD2. CDR1 is SGHTA, CDR2 FQGNSA, per germline. Trimming cost V 5 bases and J 7 bases; bases outside gene matches: 8. The CDR3 is 15 amino acids. CDR3 loop: CASSPASGSGNEQFF. Here the CDR3 DNA reads TGTGCCAGCAGCCCAGCTAGCGGGAGCGGTAATGAGCAGTTCTTC.

V gene TRBV20-1 combines with J gene TRBJ2-3; 10 bases line up with TRBD2. With 4 bases clipped from V and 4 bases from J, the junction kept 11 bases outside the gene matches. This CDR3 comprises 16 residues. Germline CDR1 DFQATT, CDR2 SNEGSKA (reference sequence). The CDR3 bases are TGCAGTGCTAATGAACGGCTAGCGGGAGTCCCAGATACGCAGTATTTT. Protein product: CSANERLAGVPDTQYF.

The rearrangement links TRBV7-9 to TRBJ2-1; TRBD2 matches at 14 bases. V lost 5 bases, J lost 2 bases, and 11 bases stayed unmatched. The CDR3 runs to 19 residues. Looked up from germline, CDR1 is SEHNR and CDR2 is FQNEAQ (reference sequence). CDR3 DNA sequence: TGTGCCAGCAGCCCAAGAGGCAGACTAGCGGGAGGGCCCTACAATGAGCAGTTCTTC. This encodes CASSPRGRLAGGPYNEQFF.

There are many counts of this clonotype. The chain combines TRBV11-2 with TRBJ2-1; D tentatively fits TRBD1 or TRBD2 (5 bases each). This CDR3 contains 13 residues. Germline loops: CDR1 SGHAT, CDR2 FQNNGV. Trimming took off 1 base at V and 10 bases at J, with 11 bases between the two ends. CDR3 loop: CASSLGPWGEQFF. In DNA, the CDR3 is TGTGCCAGCAGCTTAGGGCCATGGGGGGAGCAGTTCTTC.

The chain joins TRBV7-2 to TRBJ2-1; a possible D gene is TRBD2 (5 bases). The germline V gene has CDR1 SGHTA and CDR2 FQGNSA. CDR3 length equals 12 residues. Trimming cost V 3 bases and J 10 bases, with 10 bases left between them. CDR3: CASSFVATEQFF. The DNA for the CDR3 is TGTGCCAGCAGCTTTGTAGCGACGGAGCAGTTCTTC.

This clonotype was seen repeatedly, ten times or more. J is TRBJ2-3 and V is TRBV5-8; tentative D call: TRBD2 (5 bases). The CDR3 extends over 15 amino acids. The germline V gene has CDR1 SGHTS and CDR2 YDEGEE. The germline V and J ends were trimmed by 3 bases and 2 bases, with 13 bases remaining between them. The CDR3 loop is CASSSGIINTDTQYF. In nucleotides, the CDR3 is TGTGCCAGCAGCTCCGGGATCATAAACACAGATACGCAGTATTTT.

This chain links TRBV11-2 with TRBJ2-3, with a tentative D call TRBD1 (5 bases). The V and J ends lost 8 bases and 4 bases respectively, with 10 bases between them. The CDR3 covers 12 residues. Germline CDR1 SGHAT, CDR2 FQNNGV. DNA of the CDR3: TGTGCCAGCCGACAGCAGTCAGATACGCAGTATTTT. This codes for CASRQQSDTQYF. Full variable domain (rest looked up from reference TRBV11-2 and TRBJ2-3): EAGVAQSPRYKIIEKRQSVAFWCNPISGHATLYWYQQILGQGPKLLIQFQNNGVVDDSQLPKDRFSAERLKGVDSTLKIQPAKLEDSAVYLCASRQQSDTQYFGPGTRLTVL.

This clonotype was detected only a few times. The CDR3 sequence is CSAGTGFSSGANVLTF. DNA for the CDR3: TGCAGTGCTGGGACAGGTTTCAGCTCTGGGGCCAACGTCCTGACTTTC. The chain has TRBV20-1 and TRBJ2-6; TRBD1 matches at 8 bases. V dropped 5 bases and J dropped 0; count of bases not matched to a gene: 6. The germline V gene encodes CDR1 DFQATT and CDR2 SNEGSKA (reference sequence). The CDR3 is made up of 16 amino acids.

The CDR3 spells CASSQGQGWVATNEKLFF. The CDR3 DNA reads TGTGCCAGCAGCCAAGGACAGGGGTGGGTGGCGACTAATGAAAAACTGTTTTTT. J is TRBJ1-4 and V is TRBV4-2; 8 bases map to TRBD1. Unmatched junction bases numbered 9, after V lost 1 base and J lost 2 bases. The CDR3 extends over 18 amino acids. The germline CDR1 and CDR2 sequences are LGHNA and YNFKEQ.

This clonotype was observed at least ten times. V usage is TRBV5-1 and J usage is TRBJ2-3, with 13 bases aligning to TRBD2. V was pared by 2 bases and J by 5 bases, with 5 bases of the junction left unmatched. Germline values: CDR1 SGHRS, CDR2 YFSETQ. The CDR3 loop spans 16 amino acids. CDR3 region: CASSLRTSGSGDTQYF. Here the CDR3 DNA reads TGCGCCAGCAGCTTAAGGACTAGCGGGAGTGGAGATACGCAGTATTTT.

This clonotype was seen ten or more times. The chain recombines TRBV12-3 or TRBV12-4 with TRBJ2-7, with 12 nucleotides matching TRBD2. The CDR3 covers 17 residues. V dropped 7 bases and J dropped 1; count of bases not matched to a gene: 11. The CDR3 DNA is TGTGCCAGCAACCCGGGAAGTGGGACTAGCGGGTCCTACGAGCAGTACTTC. Translated, it gives CASNPGSGTSGSYEQYF.

This clonotype has a handful of counts. The chain links TRBV20-1 to TRBJ1-5, with no clear D. V was clipped by 3 bases and J by 3 bases, with 12 bases between them. The CDR3 runs to 14 residues. Germline V gene lookup returns CDR1 DFQATT and CDR2 SNEGSKA (reference sequence). Written as DNA, the CDR3 is TGCAGTGCTAGTCCAGGCCTTCCCAATCAGCCCCAGCATTTT. Its translation is CSASPGLPNQPQHF.

This clonotype occurred once. J is TRBJ1-1 and V is TRBV7-9; D is unresolved. Germline values: CDR1 SEHNR, CDR2 FQNEAQ (reference sequence). This CDR3 has 15 amino acids. Trimming shortened V by 3 bases and J by 1 base, and 12 bases separated the two germline ends. The CDR3 loop is CASSFLGKANTEAFF. The CDR3 bases are TGTGCCAGCAGCTTCTTGGGAAAAGCGAACACTGAAGCTTTCTTT.

Details on this clonotype: A much larger clonotype is one base distant, so this may be a read error. The CDR3 loop is CASNYTQRVETQYF. The CDR3 DNA reads as TGTGCCAGCAACTACACGCAGAGGGTGGAGACCCAGTACTTC. The genes are TRBV7-2 and TRBJ2-5, with D possibly matching TRBD2 (5 bases). The CDR3 runs 14 residues. Trimming took off 7 bases at V and 5 bases at J, with 17 bases between the two ends. CDR1 SGHTA and CDR2 FQGNSA come from the germline V gene.

The J gene is TRBJ1-4, the V gene TRBV28; D possibly corresponds to TRBD1 (5 bases). The CDR3 loop spans 15 amino acids. Germline assignment: CDR1 MDHEN and CDR2 SYDVKM. V shed 6 bases and J shed 5 bases, with 16 bases lying between them. CDR3 region: CASSKEGSFNEKLFF. The CDR3 coding sequence is TGTGCCAGCAGCAAAGAGGGGAGCTTCAATGAAAAACTGTTTTTT.

The rearrangement uses TRBV19 and TRBJ1-2; a possible D gene is TRBD1 (5 bases). The CDR3 covers 13 residues. Trimming took off 7 bases at V and 4 bases at J, with 13 bases between the two ends. CDR1 and CDR2 (germline): LNHDA, SQIVND (reference sequence). CDR3 amino acids: CASKERGGYGYTF. CDR3 in DNA: TGTGCCAGTAAAGAAAGGGGTGGCTATGGCTACACCTTC.

Concerning this clonotype: This sequence may be a read error, since a much larger clone differs from it by one base. The gene calls are TRBV11-3 and TRBJ2-1, with D possibly called TRBD1 or TRBD2 (5 bases each). CDR3 length: 17 residues. The ends were cut back, 4 bases at V and 8 bases at J, with 24 bases in the middle. Germline V gives CDR1 SGHNT, CDR2 YENEEA. CDR3 nucleotide sequence: TGTGCCAGCAGCTCCAATTGGGACGCCCGACCTTTTGATGAGCAGTTCTTC. Amino acid sequence: CASSSNWDARPFDEQFF.

This clonotype turned up a few times. The rearrangement joins TRBV7-9 to TRBJ2-1, with 9 nucleotides matching TRBD1. Germline V gives CDR1 SEHNR, CDR2 FQNEAQ (reference sequence). CDR3 length: 20 amino acids. V gave up 1 base and J gave up 4 bases; unmatched junction bases: 17. The CDR3 is CASSLVLGFYGTGTYNEQFF. The CDR3 DNA is TGTGCCAGCAGCTTAGTCCTTGGCTTTTACGGGACAGGGACTTACAATGAGCAGTTCTTC.